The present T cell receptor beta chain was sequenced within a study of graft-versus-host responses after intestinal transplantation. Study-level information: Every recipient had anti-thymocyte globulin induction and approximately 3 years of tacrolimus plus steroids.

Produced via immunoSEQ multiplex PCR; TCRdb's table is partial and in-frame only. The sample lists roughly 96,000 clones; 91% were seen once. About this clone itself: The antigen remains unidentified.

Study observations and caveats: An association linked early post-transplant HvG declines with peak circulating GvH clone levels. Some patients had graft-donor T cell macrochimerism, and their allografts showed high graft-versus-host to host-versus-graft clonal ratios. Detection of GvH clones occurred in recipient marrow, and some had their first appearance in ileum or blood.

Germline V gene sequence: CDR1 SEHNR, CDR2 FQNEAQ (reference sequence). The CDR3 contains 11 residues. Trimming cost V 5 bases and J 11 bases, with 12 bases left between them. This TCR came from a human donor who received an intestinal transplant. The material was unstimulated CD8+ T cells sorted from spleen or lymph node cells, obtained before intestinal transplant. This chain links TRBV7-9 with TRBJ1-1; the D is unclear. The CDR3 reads CASSPGRWAFF. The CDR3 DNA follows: TGTGCCAGCAGCCCCGGTCGATGGGCTTTCTTT.